The source of this T cell receptor (beta chain) is a study of cytomegalovirus exposure and HLA in healthy donors. About the research overall: Approximately 77 million unique TCRs from HLA-typed donors were held in an early release of data. Study-level points and caveats: Segments of the TCR beta V type were, in most cases, productive about 90% or about 30% of the time in an earlier analysis. Later analysis associated a missense DCLRE1C variant with TCR beta V- and J-gene trimming. Most CMV-associated TCR beta chains were later found to appear HLA-restricted.

CDR1 and CDR2 from the germline V gene are MDHEN and SYDVKM. Trimming took off 6 bases at V and 7 bases at J, with 21 bases between the two ends. This CDR3 is 15 amino acids long. In the case of this clone: Its antigen is not identified.

With 60 Vbeta and 13 Jbeta primers, the PCR was carried out. Generated by immunoSEQ multiplex PCR, the TCRdb table keeps only in-frame clones and is missing some. The sample holds 200,000 to 250,000 clones, about 82% seen once. The sample taken for sequencing was PBMCs. The gene calls are TRBV28 and TRBJ1-1; D is perhaps TRBD1 (6 bases). The source of this sequence is a man under 40 in good health and CMV-seronegative. The CDR3 spells CASRRPTGNFGEAFF. CDR3 DNA sequence: TGTGCCAGCAGGAGGCCCACAGGGAATTTTGGTGAAGCTTTCTTT.